A selection of T cell receptor beta chains follows, all from one sample in a study of shared clonotypes between healthy human individuals. The repertoire was sequenced with immunoSEQ multiplex PCR; TCRdb's copy has only in-frame clones and lacks some. The sample records millions of clones, approximately 95% being singletons. Sample: naive CD8+ T cells sorted from blood. The receptors originated from a young man in good health. The CDR3 runs from the conserved cysteine through the conserved F or W. The D gene is left open where the match is weak. Rows may omit the clone size; those that give it use once, few, many or a size class.

len: 13; v_gene: TRBV11-2; j_gene: TRBJ2-7; abundance: .; d_gene: .; CDR3aa: CASRGTDSYEQYF; CDR3nt: TGTGCCAGCCGGGGGACAGACTCCTACGAGCAGTACTTC
len: 13; v_gene: TRBV5-4; j_gene: TRBJ2-1; abundance: .; d_gene: .; CDR3aa: CASSPTGDNEQFF; CDR3nt: TGTGCCAGCAGCCCCACCGGGGACAATGAGCAGTTCTTC
len: 15; v_gene: TRBV5-4; j_gene: TRBJ2-2; abundance: .; d_gene: TRBD2; CDR3aa: CASRVAGGGTGELFF; CDR3nt: TGTGCCAGCAGGGTAGCGGGAGGCGGGACCGGGGAGCTGTTTTTT
len: 10; v_gene: TRBV20-1; j_gene: TRBJ2-5; abundance: few; d_gene: .; CDR3aa: CSARGETQYF; CDR3nt: TGCAGTGCGAGGGGGGAGACCCAGTACTTC
len: 12; v_gene: TRBV28; j_gene: TRBJ1-1; abundance: .; d_gene: .; CDR3aa: CASSLLAGGAFF; CDR3nt: TGTGCCAGCAGTTTATTGGCAGGTGGTGCTTTCTTT
len: 13; v_gene: TRBV5-6; j_gene: TRBJ2-3; abundance: .; d_gene: .; CDR3aa: CASSLSSTDTQYF; CDR3nt: TGTGCCAGCAGCCTCAGTAGCACAGATACGCAGTATTTT
len: 15; v_gene: TRBV28; j_gene: TRBJ2-1; abundance: .; d_gene: .; CDR3aa: CASSNPQGKYNEQFF; CDR3nt: TGTGCCAGCAGCAACCCCCAGGGTAAATACAATGAGCAGTTCTTC
len: 13; v_gene: TRBV9; j_gene: TRBJ2-3; abundance: .; d_gene: .; CDR3aa: CASSEEGPDTQYF; CDR3nt: TGTGCCAGCAGCGAAGAGGGCCCCGATACGCAGTATTTT
len: 16; v_gene: TRBV4-3; j_gene: TRBJ2-2; abundance: .; d_gene: TRBD1; CDR3aa: CASSQGSGQPSGELFF; CDR3nt: TGCGCCAGCAGCCAAGGATCGGGACAGCCGTCCGGGGAGCTGTTTTTT
len: 13; v_gene: TRBV7-9; j_gene: TRBJ1-1; abundance: .; d_gene: .; CDR3aa: CASSLAHRTEAFF; CDR3nt: TGTGCCAGCAGCTTAGCGCATCGGACTGAAGCTTTCTTT
len: 14; v_gene: TRBV2; j_gene: TRBJ1-2; abundance: .; d_gene: TRBD1; CDR3aa: CARPIRTGDYGYTF; CDR3nt: TGTGCCAGGCCGATACGGACAGGGGACTATGGCTACACCTTC
len: 13; v_gene: TRBV11-2; j_gene: TRBJ2-1; abundance: .; d_gene: .; CDR3aa: CASSLDGGNEQFF; CDR3nt: TGTGCCAGCAGCTTAGACGGCGGCAATGAGCAGTTCTTC
len: 14; v_gene: TRBV19; j_gene: TRBJ2-7; abundance: .; d_gene: TRBD1; CDR3aa: CASSFGQDSYEQYF; CDR3nt: TGTGCCAGTAGTTTCGGACAGGATTCCTACGAGCAGTACTTC
len: 15; v_gene: TRBV9; j_gene: TRBJ1-3; abundance: .; d_gene: .; CDR3aa: CASSAEEHSGNTIYF; CDR3nt: TGTGCCAGCAGCGCAGAGGAACACTCTGGAAACACCATATATTTT
len: 15; v_gene: TRBV2; j_gene: TRBJ2-7; abundance: .; d_gene: TRBD2; CDR3aa: CASSVELAGLDEQYF; CDR3nt: TGTGCCAGCAGTGTCGAACTAGCGGGCCTAGACGAGCAGTACTTC
len: 16; v_gene: TRBV19; j_gene: TRBJ1-1; abundance: .; d_gene: TRBD1; CDR3aa: CASSKSRGQGNTEAFF; CDR3nt: TGTGCCAGTAGTAAGAGCCGCGGACAGGGGAACACTGAAGCTTTCTTT
len: 15; v_gene: TRBV5-4; j_gene: TRBJ1-2; abundance: .; d_gene: .; CDR3aa: CASSLVGFGGYGYTF; CDR3nt: TGTGCCAGCAGCTTGGTGGGCTTCGGAGGCTATGGCTACACCTTC
len: 15; v_gene: TRBV4-3; j_gene: TRBJ1-1; abundance: .; d_gene: .; CDR3aa: CASSQALLPLTEAFF; CDR3nt: TGCGCCAGCAGCCAAGCCCTCCTGCCATTGACTGAAGCTTTCTTT
len: 13; v_gene: TRBV13; j_gene: TRBJ2-7; abundance: .; d_gene: TRBD1; CDR3aa: CASSRQGAYEQYF; CDR3nt: TGTGCCAGCAGCCGACAGGGGGCCTACGAGCAGTACTTC
len: 10; v_gene: TRBV28; j_gene: TRBJ1-2; abundance: .; d_gene: .; CDR3aa: CASSFDGYTF; CDR3nt: TGTGCCAGCAGTTTCGATGGCTACACCTTC
len: 15; v_gene: TRBV15; j_gene: TRBJ2-5; abundance: .; d_gene: TRBD1; CDR3aa: CATSRDLGQAETQYF; CDR3nt: TGTGCCACCAGCAGAGACTTGGGACAGGCCGAGACCCAGTACTTC
len: 13; v_gene: TRBV5-1; j_gene: TRBJ2-7; abundance: .; d_gene: .; CDR3aa: CASSLTGSHEQYF; CDR3nt: TGCGCCAGCAGCCTAACGGGGAGCCACGAGCAGTACTTC
len: 15; v_gene: TRBV6-1; j_gene: TRBJ1-5; abundance: .; d_gene: .; CDR3aa: CASSEWQNSNQPQHF; CDR3nt: TGTGCCAGCAGTGAATGGCAGAATAGCAATCAGCCCCAGCATTTT
len: 17; v_gene: TRBV2; j_gene: TRBJ2-3; abundance: .; d_gene: TRBD2; CDR3aa: CASRWPSGGSSTDTQYF; CDR3nt: TGTGCCAGCAGGTGGCCTAGCGGGGGGTCTAGCACAGATACGCAGTATTTT
len: 14; v_gene: TRBV28; j_gene: TRBJ1-1; abundance: .; d_gene: TRBD1; CDR3aa: CASTQIGGNTEAFF; CDR3nt: TGTGCCAGCACTCAAATAGGGGGCAACACTGAAGCTTTCTTT
len: 16; v_gene: TRBV6-6; j_gene: TRBJ2-1; abundance: .; d_gene: .; CDR3aa: CASSYLKGEDYNEQFF; CDR3nt: TGTGCCAGCAGTTACCTCAAGGGAGAGGACTACAATGAGCAGTTCTTC
len: 14; v_gene: TRBV30; j_gene: TRBJ2-7; abundance: .; d_gene: .; CDR3aa: CAWSVDGGSYEQYF; CDR3nt: TGTGCCTGGAGTGTAGACGGCGGTTCCTACGAGCAGTACTTC
len: 12; v_gene: TRBV2; j_gene: TRBJ2-7; abundance: .; d_gene: .; CDR3aa: CASSELRNEQYF; CDR3nt: TGTGCCAGCAGTGAGCTCCGGAACGAGCAGTACTTC
len: 14; v_gene: TRBV5-6; j_gene: TRBJ2-7; abundance: .; d_gene: TRBD1; CDR3aa: CASSTWGSGGEQYF; CDR3nt: TGTGCCAGCAGCACATGGGGGTCAGGGGGCGAGCAGTACTTC
len: 13; v_gene: TRBV28; j_gene: TRBJ2-1; abundance: .; d_gene: .; CDR3aa: CASGPGEHNEQFF; CDR3nt: TGTGCCAGCGGTCCGGGGGAGCACAATGAGCAGTTCTTC
len: 14; v_gene: TRBV5-4; j_gene: TRBJ2-7; abundance: .; d_gene: .; CDR3aa: CASSLGLAPYEQYF; CDR3nt: TGTGCCAGCAGCTTGGGTCTAGCCCCCTACGAGCAGTACTTC
len: 13; v_gene: TRBV28; j_gene: TRBJ2-7; abundance: few; d_gene: .; CDR3aa: CASSLQGSYEQYF; CDR3nt: TGTGCCAGCAGTTTACAGGGCTCCTACGAGCAGTACTTC
len: 20; v_gene: TRBV4-3; j_gene: TRBJ2-2; abundance: .; d_gene: .; CDR3aa: CASSQEAFSSSREDSGELFF; CDR3nt: TGCGCCAGCAGCCAAGAAGCATTCTCTTCGAGCAGGGAGGATTCCGGGGAGCTGTTTTTT
len: 15; v_gene: TRBV4-1; j_gene: TRBJ1-3; abundance: .; d_gene: .; CDR3aa: CASSQDRPGGNTIYF; CDR3nt: TGCGCCAGCAGCCAAGATCGCCCGGGGGGAAACACCATATATTTT
len: 14; v_gene: TRBV27; j_gene: TRBJ2-7; abundance: .; d_gene: TRBD1; CDR3aa: CASSPGTGGNEQYF; CDR3nt: TGTGCCAGCAGTCCCGGGACAGGGGGTAACGAGCAGTACTTC
len: 14; v_gene: TRBV11-2; j_gene: TRBJ2-1; abundance: once; d_gene: .; CDR3aa: CASSLTRTYNEQFF; CDR3nt: TGTGCCAGCAGCTTAACTAGGACCTACAATGAGCAGTTCTTC
len: 16; v_gene: TRBV19; j_gene: TRBJ2-2; abundance: .; d_gene: .; CDR3aa: CASSIGQDRDTGELFF; CDR3nt: TGTGCCAGTAGTATCGGGCAGGATCGGGACACCGGGGAGCTGTTTTTT
len: 17; v_gene: TRBV27; j_gene: TRBJ2-1; abundance: .; d_gene: TRBD1; CDR3aa: CASSTTRTGRPYNEQFF; CDR3nt: TGTGCCAGCAGTACCACCCGGACAGGACGTCCCTACAATGAGCAGTTCTTC